These 8 T cell receptor beta chains were sequenced from one sample in a study of T cell repertoires in cytomegalovirus infection. TCRdb independently ran MiXCR on the reads; one entry per CDR3 protein. The data contain approximately 500,000 distinct CDR3 sequences, 16% of them singletons. Sequenced input: CD8+ T cells from PBMCs. These TCRs come from a human donor in good health (CMV status not recorded). Some clones in this sample may be carry-over from other donors' samples.

This clonotype was recorded at least ten times. The CDR3 is CASSFAGYEQYF. Written as DNA, the CDR3 is TGTGCCAGCAGTTTCGCGGGTTACGAGCAGTACTTC. The V and J genes are TRBV27 and TRBJ2-7; a possible D gene is TRBD2 (5 bases). The CDR3 spans 12 residues. Germline V CDR1 and CDR2: MNHEY, SMNVEV (reference sequence). With 3 bases removed from V and 4 bases from J, the gap between germline ends came to 7 bases.

This clonotype was observed a handful of times. The chain has TRBV29-1 and TRBJ2-7, with D possibly matching TRBD2 (5 bases). Germline CDR1 and CDR2: SQVTM and ANQGSEA. Trimming left V 3 bases short and J 2 bases short, with 11 bases between. CDR3 length: 13 amino acids. The CDR3 spells CSVERVGTYEQYF. In DNA form, the CDR3 reads TGCAGCGTTGAGCGGGTCGGTACCTACGAGCAGTACTTC.

V usage is TRBV5-1 and J usage is TRBJ1-2; 8 bases map to TRBD1. Germline loops: CDR1 SGHRS, CDR2 YFSETQ. CDR3 length: 14 residues. J gave up 8 bases and V 2 bases, and 8 bases lay outside the gene matches. The CDR3 spells CASSLHWTGRGYTF. The CDR3 DNA reads as TGCGCCAGCAGCTTACATTGGACAGGGCGAGGCTACACCTTC.

Ten or more counts support this clonotype. This chain links TRBV6-5 with TRBJ2-1; the D gene is possibly TRBD2 (6 bases). CDR1 MNHEY and CDR2 SVGAGI come from the germline V gene. V was clipped by 4 bases and J by 7 bases, with 17 bases between them. CDR3 length: 15 amino acids. The CDR3 is CASSFTGDSGNEQFF. The CDR3 bases are TGTGCCAGCAGTTTTACCGGGGACTCAGGGAATGAGCAGTTCTTC.

At least ten counts were recorded for this clonotype. This chain connects TRBV12-3 or TRBV12-4 to TRBJ2-1, with D hard to call. CDR3 size: 16 residues. The V and J ends lost 4 bases and 4 bases respectively, with 17 bases between them. This CDR3 is CASSSSHHHLYNEQFF. DNA of the CDR3: TGTGCCAGCAGTTCCTCCCATCACCACCTTTACAATGAGCAGTTCTTC.

This clonotype was counted many times. The chain recombines TRBV4-2 with TRBJ1-5; 8 nucleotides agree with TRBD1. Germline V gene lookup returns CDR1 LGHNA and CDR2 YNFKEQ. CDR3 size: 15 residues. With V trimmed by 5 bases and J by 5 bases, 8 bases remained unmatched. The CDR3, as DNA: TGTGCCAGCAGCAACGGACAGGGAGCGGATCAGCCCCAGCATTTT. Residues: CASSNGQGADQPQHF.

J is TRBJ2-5 and V is TRBV7-9, with D perhaps matching TRBD2 (6 bases). Germline-derived CDR1 and CDR2 are SEHNR and FQNEAQ (reference sequence). Trimming left V 1 base short and J 1 base short, with 10 bases between. This CDR3 comprises 15 residues. The CDR3: CASSLGLVGQETQYF. The CDR3 DNA reads as TGTGCCAGCAGCTTAGGACTAGTGGGCCAAGAGACCCAGTACTTC.

Ten or more counts support this clonotype. The chain uses TRBV7-8 and TRBJ2-1; D ambiguous. CDR1 and CDR2 from the germline V gene are SGHVS and FQNEAQ. This CDR3 has 14 amino acids. V gave up 2 bases and J gave up 5 bases, with 10 bases separating them. The CDR3 region is CASSLRRADNEQFF. Here the CDR3 DNA reads TGTGCCAGCAGCTTACGACGGGCCGACAATGAGCAGTTCTTC.